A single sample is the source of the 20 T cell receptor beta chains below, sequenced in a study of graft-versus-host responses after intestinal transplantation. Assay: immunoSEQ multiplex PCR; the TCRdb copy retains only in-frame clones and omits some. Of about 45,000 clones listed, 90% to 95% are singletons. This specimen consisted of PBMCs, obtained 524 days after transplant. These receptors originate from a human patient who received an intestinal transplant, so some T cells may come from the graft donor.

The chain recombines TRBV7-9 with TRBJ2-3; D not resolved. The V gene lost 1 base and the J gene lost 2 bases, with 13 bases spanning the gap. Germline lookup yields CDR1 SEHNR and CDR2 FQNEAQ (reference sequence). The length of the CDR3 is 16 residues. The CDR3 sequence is CASSLGRKKATDTQYF. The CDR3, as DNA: TGTGCCAGCAGCTTAGGTCGGAAGAAAGCCACAGATACGCAGTATTTT. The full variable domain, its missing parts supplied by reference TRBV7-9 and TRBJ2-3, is DTGVSQNPRHKITKRGQNVTFRCDPISEHNRLYWYRQTLGQGPEFLTYFQNEAQLEKSRLLSDRFSAERPKGSFSTLEIQRTEQGDSAMYLCASSLGRKKATDTQYFGPGTRLTVL.

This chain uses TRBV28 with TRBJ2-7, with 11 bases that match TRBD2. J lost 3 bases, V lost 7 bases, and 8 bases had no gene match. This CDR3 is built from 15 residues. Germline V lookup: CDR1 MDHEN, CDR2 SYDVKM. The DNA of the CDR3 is TGTGCCAGCACCTATCTAGCGGGAGGTTTCTACGAGCAGTACTTC. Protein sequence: CASTYLAGGFYEQYF.

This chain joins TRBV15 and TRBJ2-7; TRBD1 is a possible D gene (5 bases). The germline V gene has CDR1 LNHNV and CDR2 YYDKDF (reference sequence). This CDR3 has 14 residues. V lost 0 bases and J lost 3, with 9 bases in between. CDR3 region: CATSRDRTNYEQYF. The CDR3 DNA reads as TGTGCCACCAGCAGAGACCGGACAAACTACGAGCAGTACTTC.

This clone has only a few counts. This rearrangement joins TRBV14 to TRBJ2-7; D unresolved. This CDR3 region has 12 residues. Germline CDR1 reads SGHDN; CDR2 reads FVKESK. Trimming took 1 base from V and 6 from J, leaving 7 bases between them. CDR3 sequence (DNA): TGTGCCAGCAGCCAAGTTCCTACCGAGCAGTACTTC. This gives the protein CASSQVPTEQYF.

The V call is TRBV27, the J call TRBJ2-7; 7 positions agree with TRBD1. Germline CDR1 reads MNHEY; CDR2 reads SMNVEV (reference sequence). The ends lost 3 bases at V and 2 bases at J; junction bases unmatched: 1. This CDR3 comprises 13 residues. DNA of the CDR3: TGTGCCAGCAGTTTGCAGGGGGCCTACGAGCAGTACTTC. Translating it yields CASSLQGAYEQYF.

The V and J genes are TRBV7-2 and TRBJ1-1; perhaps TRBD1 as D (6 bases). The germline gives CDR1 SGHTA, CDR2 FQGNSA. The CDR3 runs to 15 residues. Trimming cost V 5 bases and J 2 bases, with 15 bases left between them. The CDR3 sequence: CASSERTARNTEAFF. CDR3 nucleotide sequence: TGTGCCAGCAGCGAGCGGACAGCCAGAAACACTGAAGCTTTCTTT.

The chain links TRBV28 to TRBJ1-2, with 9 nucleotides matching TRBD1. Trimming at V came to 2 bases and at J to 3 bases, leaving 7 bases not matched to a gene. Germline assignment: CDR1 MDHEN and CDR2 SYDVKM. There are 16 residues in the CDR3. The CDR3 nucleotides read TGTGCCAGCAGTTTAAACAGGGGGCCTGGGTACTATGGCTACACCTTC. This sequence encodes CASSLNRGPGYYGYTF.

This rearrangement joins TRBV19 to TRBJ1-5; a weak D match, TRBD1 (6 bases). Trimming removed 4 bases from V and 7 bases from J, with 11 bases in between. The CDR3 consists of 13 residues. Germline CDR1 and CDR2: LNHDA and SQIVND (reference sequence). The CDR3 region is CASSRAGEQPQHF. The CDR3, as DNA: TGTGCCAGTAGTAGGGCAGGGGAGCAGCCCCAGCATTTT.

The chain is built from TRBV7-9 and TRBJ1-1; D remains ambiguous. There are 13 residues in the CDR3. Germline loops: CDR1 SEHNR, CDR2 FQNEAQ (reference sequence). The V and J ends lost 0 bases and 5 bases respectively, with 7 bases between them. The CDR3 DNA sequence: TGTGCCAGCAGCTTAGCGTCAGTTACTGAAGCTTTCTTT. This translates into CASSLASVTEAFF.

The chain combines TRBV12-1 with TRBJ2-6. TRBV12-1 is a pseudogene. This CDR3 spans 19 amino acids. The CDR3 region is CASSPPLWFPLSGANVLTF. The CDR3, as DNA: TGTGCCAGCAGCCCCCCTCTGTGGTTCCCTCTCTCTGGGGCCAACGTCCTGACTTTC.

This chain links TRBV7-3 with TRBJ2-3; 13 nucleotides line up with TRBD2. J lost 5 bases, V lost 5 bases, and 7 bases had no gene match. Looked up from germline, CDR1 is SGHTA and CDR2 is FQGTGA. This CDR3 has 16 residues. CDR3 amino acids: CASSPGLAGAGDTQYF. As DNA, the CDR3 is TGTGCCAGCAGCCCAGGACTAGCGGGAGCGGGAGATACGCAGTATTTT. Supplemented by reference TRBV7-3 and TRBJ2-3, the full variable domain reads GAGVSQTPSNKVTEKGKYVELRCDPISGHTALYWYRQSLGQGPEFLIYFQGTGAADDSGLPNDRFFAVRPEGSVSTLKIQRTERGDSAVYLCASSPGLAGAGDTQYFGPGTRLTVL.

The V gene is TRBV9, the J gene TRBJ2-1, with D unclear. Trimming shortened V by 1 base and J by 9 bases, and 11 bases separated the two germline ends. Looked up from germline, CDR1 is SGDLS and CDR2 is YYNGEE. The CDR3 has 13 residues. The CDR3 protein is CASSVWVTGEQFF. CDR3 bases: TGTGCCAGCAGCGTATGGGTTACTGGTGAGCAGTTCTTC.

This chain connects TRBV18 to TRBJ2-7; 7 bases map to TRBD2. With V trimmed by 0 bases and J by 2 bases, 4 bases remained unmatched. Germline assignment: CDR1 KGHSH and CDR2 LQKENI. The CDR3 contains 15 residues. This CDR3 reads CASSPPASGTYEQYF. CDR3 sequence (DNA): TGTGCCAGCTCACCACCGGCTAGCGGAACCTACGAGCAGTACTTC.

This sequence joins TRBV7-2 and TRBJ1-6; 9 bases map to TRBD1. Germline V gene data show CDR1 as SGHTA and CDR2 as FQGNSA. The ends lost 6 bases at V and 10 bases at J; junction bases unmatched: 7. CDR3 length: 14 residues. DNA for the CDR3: TGTGCCAGCAGAGAAAACAGGGGGCAATCACCCCTCCACTTT. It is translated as CASRENRGQSPLHF.

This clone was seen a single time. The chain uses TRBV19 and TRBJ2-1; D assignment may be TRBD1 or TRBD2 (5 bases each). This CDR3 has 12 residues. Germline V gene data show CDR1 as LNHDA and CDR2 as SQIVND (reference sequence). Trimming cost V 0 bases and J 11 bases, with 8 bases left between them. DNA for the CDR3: TGTGCCAGTAGTATAGACAGGGAGCAGCAGTTCTTC. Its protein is CASSIDREQQFF.

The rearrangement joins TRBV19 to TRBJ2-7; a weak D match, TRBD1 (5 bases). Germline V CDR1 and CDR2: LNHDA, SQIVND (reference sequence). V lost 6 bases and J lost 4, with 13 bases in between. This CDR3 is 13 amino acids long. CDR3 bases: TGTGCCAGTAGCCCGACTCAGGGTTACGAGCAGTACTTC. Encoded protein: CASSPTQGYEQYF.

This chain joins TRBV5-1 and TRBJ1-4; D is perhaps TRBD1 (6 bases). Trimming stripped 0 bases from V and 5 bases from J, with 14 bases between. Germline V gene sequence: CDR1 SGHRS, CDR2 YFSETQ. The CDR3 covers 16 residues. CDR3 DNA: TGCGCCAGCAGCTTGGCGACAGGAAGCACGAATGAAAAACTGTTTTTT. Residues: CASSLATGSTNEKLFF.

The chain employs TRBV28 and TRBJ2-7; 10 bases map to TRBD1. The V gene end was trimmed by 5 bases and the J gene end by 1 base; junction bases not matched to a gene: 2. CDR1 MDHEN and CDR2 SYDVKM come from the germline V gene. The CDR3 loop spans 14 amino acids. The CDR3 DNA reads TGTGCCAGCAGTGGGGACAGGGGTTCCTACGAGCAGTACTTC. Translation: CASSGDRGSYEQYF.

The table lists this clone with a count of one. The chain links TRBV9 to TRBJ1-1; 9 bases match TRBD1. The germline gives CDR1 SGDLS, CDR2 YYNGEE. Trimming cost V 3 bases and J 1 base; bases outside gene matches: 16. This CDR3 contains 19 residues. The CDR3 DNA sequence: TGTGCCAGCAGCGAGGGCCCCCGGGACAGGGAGAAAGGGAACACTGAAGCTTTCTTT. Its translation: CASSEGPRDREKGNTEAFF. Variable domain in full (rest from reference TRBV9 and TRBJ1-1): DSGVTQTPKHLITATGQRVTLRCSPRSGDLSVYWYQQSLDQGLQFLIQYYNGEERAKGNILERFSAQQFPDLHSELNLSSLELGDSALYFCASSEGPRDREKGNTEAFFGQGTRLTVV.

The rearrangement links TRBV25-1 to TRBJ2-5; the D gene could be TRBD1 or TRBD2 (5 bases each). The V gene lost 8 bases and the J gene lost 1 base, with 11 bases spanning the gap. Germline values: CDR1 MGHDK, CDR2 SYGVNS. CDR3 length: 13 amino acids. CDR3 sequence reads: CASGDPPQETQYF. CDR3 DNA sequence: TGTGCCAGCGGGGACCCCCCCCAAGAGACCCAGTACTTC.